One T cell receptor (beta chain) is described in this entry. These data originate in a study of T-cell reconstitution after alpha-beta-depleted transplantation in children. Germline-derived CDR1 and CDR2 are LGHDT and YNNKEL (reference sequence). Losses at the gene ends were 4 bases for V and 1 base for J; bases not matched to a gene: 16. The CDR3 loop spans 20 amino acids. TCRbeta library construction was performed incorporating unique molecular identifiers. TCRdb analysed the PCR reads with MiXCR anew, one entry per CDR3 protein. The profile shows a few hundred thousand distinct CDR3 sequences, around a tenth of them singletons.

The receptor's source is a human donor who donated a stem cell graft to a child with acute lymphoblastic leukemia. The material sequenced was PBMCs from the stem cell graft donor, taken from the stem cell graft. The chain has TRBV3-1 and TRBJ2-1; 10 bases line up with TRBD2. The CDR3 region has the DNA TGTGCCAGCAGCCTCATAGCGGGAGGCCCCAAATTGCCTTCCTACAATGAGCAGTTCTTC. This encodes CASSLIAGGPKLPSYNEQFF.